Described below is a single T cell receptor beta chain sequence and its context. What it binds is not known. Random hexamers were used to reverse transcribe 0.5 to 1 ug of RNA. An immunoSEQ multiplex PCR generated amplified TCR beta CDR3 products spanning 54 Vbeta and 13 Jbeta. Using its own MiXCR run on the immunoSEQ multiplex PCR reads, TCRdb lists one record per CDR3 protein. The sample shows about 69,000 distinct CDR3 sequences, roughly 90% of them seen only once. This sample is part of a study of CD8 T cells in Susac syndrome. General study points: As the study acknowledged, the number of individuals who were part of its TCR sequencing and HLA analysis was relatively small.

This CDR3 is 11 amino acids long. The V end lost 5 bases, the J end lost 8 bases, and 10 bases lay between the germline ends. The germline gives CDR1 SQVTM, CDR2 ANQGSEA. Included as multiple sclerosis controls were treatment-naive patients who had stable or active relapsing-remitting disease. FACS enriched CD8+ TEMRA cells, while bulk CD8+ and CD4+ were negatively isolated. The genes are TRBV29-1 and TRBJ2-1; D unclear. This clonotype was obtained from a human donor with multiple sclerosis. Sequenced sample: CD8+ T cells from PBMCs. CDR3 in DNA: TGCAGCGTTTCGGCTGAAGATGAGCAGTTCTTC. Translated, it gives CSVSAEDEQFF.